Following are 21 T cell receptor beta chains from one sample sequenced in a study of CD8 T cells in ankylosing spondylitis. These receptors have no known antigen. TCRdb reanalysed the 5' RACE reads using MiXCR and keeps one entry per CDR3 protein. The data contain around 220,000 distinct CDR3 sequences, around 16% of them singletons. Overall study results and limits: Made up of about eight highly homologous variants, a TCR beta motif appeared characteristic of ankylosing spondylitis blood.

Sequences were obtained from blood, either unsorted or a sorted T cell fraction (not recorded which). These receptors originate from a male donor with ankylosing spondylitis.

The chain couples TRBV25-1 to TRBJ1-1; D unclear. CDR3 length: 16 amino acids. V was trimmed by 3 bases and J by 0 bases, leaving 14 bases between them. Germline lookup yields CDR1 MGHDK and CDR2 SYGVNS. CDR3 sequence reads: CASSDPPQIMNTEAFF. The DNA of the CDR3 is TGTGCCAGCAGTGACCCCCCACAGATCATGAACACTGAAGCTTTCTTT. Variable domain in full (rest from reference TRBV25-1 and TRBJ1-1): EADIYQTPRYLVIGTGKKITLECSQTMGHDKMYWYQQDPGMELHLIHYSYGVNSTEKGDLSSESTVSRIRTEHFPLTLESARPSHTSQYLCASSDPPQIMNTEAFFGQGTRLTVV.

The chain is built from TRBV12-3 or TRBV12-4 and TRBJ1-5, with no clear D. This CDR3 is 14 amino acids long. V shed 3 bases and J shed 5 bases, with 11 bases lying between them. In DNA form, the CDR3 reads TGTGCCAGCAGTTTCAGCGCAGTGGATCAGCCCCAGCATTTT. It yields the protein CASSFSAVDQPQHF.

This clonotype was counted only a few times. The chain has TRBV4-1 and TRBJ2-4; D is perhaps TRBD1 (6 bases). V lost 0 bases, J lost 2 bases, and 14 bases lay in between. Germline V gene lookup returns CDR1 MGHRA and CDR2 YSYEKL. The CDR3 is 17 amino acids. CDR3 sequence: CASSQERPGATKNIQYF. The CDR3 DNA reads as TGCGCCAGCAGCCAAGAAAGACCAGGGGCGACCAAAAACATTCAGTACTTC.

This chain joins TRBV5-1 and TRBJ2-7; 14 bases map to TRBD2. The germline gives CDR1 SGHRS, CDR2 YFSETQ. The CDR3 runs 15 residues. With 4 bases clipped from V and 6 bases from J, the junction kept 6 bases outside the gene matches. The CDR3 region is CASSETSGRALEQYF. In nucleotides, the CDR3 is TGCGCCAGCAGCGAGACTAGCGGGAGGGCCCTCGAGCAGTACTTC.

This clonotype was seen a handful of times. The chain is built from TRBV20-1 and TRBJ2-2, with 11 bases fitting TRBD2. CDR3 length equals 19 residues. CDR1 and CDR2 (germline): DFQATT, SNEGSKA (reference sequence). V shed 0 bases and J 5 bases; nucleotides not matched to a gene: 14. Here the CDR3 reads CSARDRSLAGGPLTGELFF. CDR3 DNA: TGCAGTGCTAGAGATCGCTCATTAGCGGGGGGGCCTCTGACCGGGGAGCTGTTTTTT.

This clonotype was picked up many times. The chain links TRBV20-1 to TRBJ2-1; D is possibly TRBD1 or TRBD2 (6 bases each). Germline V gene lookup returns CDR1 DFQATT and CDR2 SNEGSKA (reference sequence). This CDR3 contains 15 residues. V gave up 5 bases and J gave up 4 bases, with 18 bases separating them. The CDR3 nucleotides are TGCAGTGCTCTCGAGGGGGGAACGGATTACAATGAGCAGTTCTTC. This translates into CSALEGGTDYNEQFF.

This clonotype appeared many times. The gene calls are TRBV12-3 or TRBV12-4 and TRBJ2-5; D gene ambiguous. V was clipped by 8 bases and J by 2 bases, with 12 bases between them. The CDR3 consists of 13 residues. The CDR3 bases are TGTGCCAGCCAGGATGGGGTACAAGAGACCCAGTACTTC. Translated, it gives CASQDGVQETQYF.

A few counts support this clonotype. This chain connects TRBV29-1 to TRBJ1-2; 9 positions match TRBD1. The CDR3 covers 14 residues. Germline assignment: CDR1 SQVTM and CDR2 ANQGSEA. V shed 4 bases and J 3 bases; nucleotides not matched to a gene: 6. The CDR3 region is CSVVGTGIDYGYTF. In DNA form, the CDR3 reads TGCAGCGTTGTTGGGACAGGGATCGACTATGGCTACACCTTC.

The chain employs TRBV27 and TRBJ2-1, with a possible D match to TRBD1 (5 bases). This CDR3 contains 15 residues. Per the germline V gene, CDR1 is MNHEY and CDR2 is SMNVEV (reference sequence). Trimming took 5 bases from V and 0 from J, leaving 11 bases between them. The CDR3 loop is CASSMTDSSYNEQFF. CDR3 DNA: TGTGCCAGCAGTATGACAGATAGCTCCTACAATGAGCAGTTCTTC.

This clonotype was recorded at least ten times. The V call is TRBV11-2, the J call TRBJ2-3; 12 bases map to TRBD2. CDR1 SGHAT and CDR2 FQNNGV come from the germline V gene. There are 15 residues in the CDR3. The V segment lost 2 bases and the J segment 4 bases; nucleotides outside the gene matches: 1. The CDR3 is CASSLLAGGPDTQYF. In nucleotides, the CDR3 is TGTGCCAGCAGCTTACTAGCGGGAGGGCCAGATACGCAGTATTTT.

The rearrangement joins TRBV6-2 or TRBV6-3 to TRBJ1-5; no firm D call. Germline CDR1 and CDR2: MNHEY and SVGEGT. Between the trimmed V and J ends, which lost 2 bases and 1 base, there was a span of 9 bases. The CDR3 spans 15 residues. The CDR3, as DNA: TGTGCCAGCAGTTACGGGCAGAGGAGCAATCAGCCCCAGCATTTT. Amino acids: CASSYGQRSNQPQHF.

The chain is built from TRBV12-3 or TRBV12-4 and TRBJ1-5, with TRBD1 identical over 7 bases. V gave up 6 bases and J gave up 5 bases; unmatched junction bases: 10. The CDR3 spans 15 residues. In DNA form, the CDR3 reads TGTGCCAGCAGCCCGACAGGGAGTGGAGATCAGCCCCAGCATTTT. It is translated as CASSPTGSGDQPQHF.

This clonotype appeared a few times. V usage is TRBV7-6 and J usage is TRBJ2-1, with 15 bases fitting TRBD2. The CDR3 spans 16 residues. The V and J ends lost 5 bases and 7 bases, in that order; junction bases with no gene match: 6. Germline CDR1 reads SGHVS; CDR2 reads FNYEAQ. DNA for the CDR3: TGTGCCAGCAGCCACGGACTAGCGGGAGGGTATAATGAGCAGTTCTTC. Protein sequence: CASSHGLAGGYNEQFF.

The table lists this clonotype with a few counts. The CDR3 bases are TGTGCCAGCTCCGTTGGCAGGGGGCCTGGAAACACCATATATTTT. Its translation: CASSVGRGPGNTIYF. This chain uses TRBV25-1 with TRBJ1-3; 8 bases align to TRBD1. The CDR3 runs to 15 residues. Germline V gene lookup returns CDR1 MGHDK and CDR2 SYGVNS. Unmatched junction bases numbered 8, after V lost 8 bases and J lost 2 bases.

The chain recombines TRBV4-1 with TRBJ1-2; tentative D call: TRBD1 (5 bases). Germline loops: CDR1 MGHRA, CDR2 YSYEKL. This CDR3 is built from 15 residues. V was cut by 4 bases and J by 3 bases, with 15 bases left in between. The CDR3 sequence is CASSRKVGGDYGYTF. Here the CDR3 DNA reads TGCGCCAGCAGCCGAAAAGTTGGGGGTGACTATGGCTACACCTTC.

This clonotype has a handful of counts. CDR3 sequence (DNA): TGTGCCAATACCGATCACAGATGGAACACTGAAGCTTTCTTT. It translates to CANTDHRWNTEAFF. V and J are TRBV7-9 and TRBJ1-1, with D unresolved. CDR1 and CDR2 (germline): SEHNR, FQNEAQ (reference sequence). CDR3 length: 14 residues. V was shortened by 10 bases and J by 1 base, with 16 bases between the two germline ends.

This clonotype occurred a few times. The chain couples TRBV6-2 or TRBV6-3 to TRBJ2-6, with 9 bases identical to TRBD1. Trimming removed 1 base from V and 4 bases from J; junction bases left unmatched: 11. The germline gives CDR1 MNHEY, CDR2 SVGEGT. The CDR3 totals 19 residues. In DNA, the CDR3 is TGTGCCAGCAGTTACTTGGACAGGGGTAGATTCGCGGGGGCCAACGTCCTGACTTTC. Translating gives CASSYLDRGRFAGANVLTF.

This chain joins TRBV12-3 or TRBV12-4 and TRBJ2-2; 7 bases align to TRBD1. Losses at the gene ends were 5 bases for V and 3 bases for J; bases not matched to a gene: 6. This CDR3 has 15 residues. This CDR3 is CASSQSTGDTGELFF. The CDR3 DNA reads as TGTGCCAGCAGTCAAAGCACAGGGGACACCGGGGAGCTGTTTTTT.

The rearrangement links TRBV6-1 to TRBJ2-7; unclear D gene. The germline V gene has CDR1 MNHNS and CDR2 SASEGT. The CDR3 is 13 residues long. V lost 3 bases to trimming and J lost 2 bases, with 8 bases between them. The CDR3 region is CASSELAPYEQYF. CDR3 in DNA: TGTGCCAGCAGTGAGCTTGCCCCCTACGAGCAGTACTTC.

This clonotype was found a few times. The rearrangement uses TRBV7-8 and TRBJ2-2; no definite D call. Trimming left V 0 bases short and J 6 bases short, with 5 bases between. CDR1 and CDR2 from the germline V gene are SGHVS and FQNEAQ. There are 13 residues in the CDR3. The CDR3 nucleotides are TGTGCCAGCAGCTTAGCAGGGTCCGGGGAGCTGTTTTTT. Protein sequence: CASSLAGSGELFF.

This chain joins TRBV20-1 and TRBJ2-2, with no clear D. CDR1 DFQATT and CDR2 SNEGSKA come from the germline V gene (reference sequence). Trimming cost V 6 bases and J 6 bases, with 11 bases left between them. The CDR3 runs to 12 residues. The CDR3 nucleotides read TGCAGTGCCCCGGCAGGTTCCGGGGAGCTGTTTTTT. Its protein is CSAPAGSGELFF.